The 8 T cell receptor beta chains below come from one sample, sequenced in a study of cytomegalovirus exposure and HLA in healthy donors. The study ran its PCR with 60 Vbeta and 13 Jbeta primers. The method was immunoSEQ multiplex PCR; TCRdb's version includes in-frame clones alone and lacks a portion of them. This table has 95,000 to 150,000 clones, roughly 60% appearing once. Material: PBMCs. All receptors derive from a middle-aged man in good health and CMV-seropositive.

This clone was counted a few times. The rearrangement links TRBV2 to TRBJ2-1; D might be TRBD1 (5 bases). V was shortened by 7 bases and J by 6 bases, with 22 bases between the two germline ends. CDR3 length: 16 residues. CDR1 and CDR2 from the germline V gene are SNHLY and FYNNEI. The DNA for the CDR3 is TGTGCCAGCATTTCCTTGGGAACAGGTAGTATCAATGAGCAGTTCTTC. Amino acid sequence: CASISLGTGSINEQFF.

The CDR3 sequence: CASMVRETQYF. As DNA, the CDR3 is TGTGCCAGCATGGTGCGGGAGACCCAGTACTTC. J is TRBJ2-5 and V is TRBV2; D uncertain. This CDR3 is 11 amino acids long. Trimming took off 7 bases at V and 5 bases at J, with 8 bases between the two ends. CDR1 and CDR2 (germline): SNHLY, FYNNEI.

The genes are TRBV7-8 and TRBJ1-3; tentatively, D is TRBD1 (5 bases). This CDR3 comprises 16 residues. Germline V CDR1 and CDR2: SGHVS, FQNEAQ. The V end lost 6 bases, the J end lost 2 bases, and 17 bases lay between the germline ends. For the CDR3, the DNA is TGTGCCAGCAGTCAAAGCGGGGCCAGGGCTGGAAACACCATATATTTT. It codes for CASSQSGARAGNTIYF.

The gene calls are TRBV10-3 and TRBJ2-1, with TRBD2 matching 8 bases. CDR3 size: 15 residues. The germline gives CDR1 ENHRY, CDR2 SYGVKD. V was clipped by 3 bases and J by 5 bases; unmatched bases: 6. CDR3 nucleotides: TGTGCCATCAGTGATTCTAGGGGACTAGACAATGAGCAGTTCTTC. Protein: CAISDSRGLDNEQFF.

V usage is TRBV27 and J usage is TRBJ1-2, with 7 bases fitting TRBD1. This CDR3 has 12 amino acids. Germline loops: CDR1 MNHEY, CDR2 SMNVEV (reference sequence). V lost 5 bases and J lost 7; bases outside the gene matches: 4. The CDR3 spells CASSPRQGGYTF. In DNA, the CDR3 is TGTGCCAGCAGTCCTCGACAGGGTGGCTACACCTTC.

The J gene is TRBJ2-2, the V gene TRBV6-1; D is possibly TRBD1 (6 bases). The CDR3 loop spans 13 amino acids. Trimming took off 6 bases at V and 6 bases at J, with 11 bases between the two ends. From germline, CDR1 is MNHNS and CDR2 SASEGT. The CDR3, as DNA: TGTGCCAGCAGAGAGGGGGTCGCCGGGGAGCTGTTTTTT. Translating it yields CASREGVAGELFF.

This chain uses TRBV4-1 with TRBJ2-2; TRBD2 matches 7 bases. The J segment lost 6 bases and the V segment lost 0 bases, leaving 10 bases of the junction unmatched. The V gene's germline CDR1 is MGHRA and CDR2 YSYEKL. This CDR3 is built from 17 residues. The CDR3 DNA follows: TGCGCCAGCAGCCAAGATCGCGGGGGAGGGTCTGCCGGGGAGCTGTTTTTT. Translated: CASSQDRGGGSAGELFF.

This chain links TRBV6-1 with TRBJ2-1; 8 bases align to TRBD1. V gave up 6 bases and J gave up 2 bases; unmatched junction bases: 3. The CDR3 consists of 14 residues. CDR1 MNHNS and CDR2 SASEGT come from the germline V gene. The CDR3 reads CASRDRVPYNEQFF. In DNA form, the CDR3 reads TGTGCCAGCAGGGACAGGGTTCCCTACAATGAGCAGTTCTTC.